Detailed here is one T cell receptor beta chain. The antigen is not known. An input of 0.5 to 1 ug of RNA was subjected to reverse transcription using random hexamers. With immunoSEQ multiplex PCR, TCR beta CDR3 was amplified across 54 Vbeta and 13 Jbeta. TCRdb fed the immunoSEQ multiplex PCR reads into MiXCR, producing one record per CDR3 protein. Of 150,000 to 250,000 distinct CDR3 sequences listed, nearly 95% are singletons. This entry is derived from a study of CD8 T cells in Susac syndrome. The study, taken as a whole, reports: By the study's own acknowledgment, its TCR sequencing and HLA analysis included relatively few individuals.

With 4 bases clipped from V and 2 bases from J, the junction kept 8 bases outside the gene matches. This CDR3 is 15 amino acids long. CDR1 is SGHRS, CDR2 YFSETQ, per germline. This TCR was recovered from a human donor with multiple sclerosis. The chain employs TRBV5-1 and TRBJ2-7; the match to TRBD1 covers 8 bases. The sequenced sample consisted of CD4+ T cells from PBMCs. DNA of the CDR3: TGCGCCAGCAGCAGACAGGGGCTAAATCCCTACGAGCAGTACTTC. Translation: CASSRQGLNPYEQYF.